This T cell receptor beta chain was observed in a study of Tregs in tolerant kidney transplant recipients. General study results and limits: The most relevant donor-specific Treg TCRbeta repertoire apparently came from expansion with activated donor B cells. Biological reproducibility was not directly addressed in this study. Few patients were studied, so findings need validation in larger groups.

Libraries were prepared by immunoSEQ multiplex PCR; TCRdb keeps only in-frame clonotypes and omits some of them. The sample records about 77,000 clones, 95% to 98% being singletons. V was clipped by 1 base and J by 3 bases; unmatched bases: 8. Germline CDR1 and CDR2: SGHDN and FVKESK. This CDR3 region has 17 residues. The table lists this clone with a count of one. The antigen is unknown. The rearrangement joins TRBV14 to TRBJ2-7, with 11 positions matching TRBD1. The sequences come from CD4+ T cells from blood, collected before the transplant. The clonotype originates from a human donor who received a combined kidney and bone marrow transplant. This CDR3 reads CASSQGWEGQGDYEQYF. In nucleotides, the CDR3 is TGTGCCAGCAGCCAAGGATGGGAGGGACAGGGGGACTACGAGCAGTACTTC. The full variable domain, completed using reference TRBV14 and TRBJ2-7, is EAGVTQFPSHSVIEKGQTVTLRCDPISGHDNLYWYRRVMGKEIKFLLHFVKESKQDESGMPNNRFLAERTGGTYSTLKVQPAELEDSGVYFCASSQGWEGQGDYEQYFGPGTRLTVT.